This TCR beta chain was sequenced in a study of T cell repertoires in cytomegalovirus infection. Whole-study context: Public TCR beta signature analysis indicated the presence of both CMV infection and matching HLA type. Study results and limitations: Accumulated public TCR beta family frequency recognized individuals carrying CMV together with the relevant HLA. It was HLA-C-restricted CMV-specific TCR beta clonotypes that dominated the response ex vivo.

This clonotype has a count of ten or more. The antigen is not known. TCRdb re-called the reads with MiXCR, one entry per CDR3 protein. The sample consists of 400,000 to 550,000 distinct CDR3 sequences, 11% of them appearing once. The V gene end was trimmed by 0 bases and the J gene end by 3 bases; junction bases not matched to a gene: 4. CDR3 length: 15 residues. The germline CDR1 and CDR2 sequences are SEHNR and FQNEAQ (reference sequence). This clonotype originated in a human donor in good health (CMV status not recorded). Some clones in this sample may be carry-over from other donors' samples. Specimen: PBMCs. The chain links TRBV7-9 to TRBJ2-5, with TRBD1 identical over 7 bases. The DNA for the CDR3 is TGTGCCAGCAGCTTAGCAGGGACAGCTGAAGAGACCCAGTACTTC. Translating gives CASSLAGTAEETQYF.